This TCR beta chain emerged from a study of cytomegalovirus exposure and HLA in healthy donors. This PCR relied on a set of 60 Vbeta primers and 13 Jbeta primers. Sequenced by immunoSEQ multiplex PCR; TCRdb stores in-frame clones only, minus some. The data show under 200,000 clones, with 80% to 90% seen just once and roughly 6.7% held by the top ten. A word on this clone: As yet, its antigen is unknown.

General study results and limits: The study carried out a later analysis of TCR beta sequences. It associated roughly 17,000 of them with specific HLA alleles at a false discovery rate of 0.05. About 87% or about 30% of the time was how often most TCR beta V segments were productive, according to an earlier analysis.

Sequenced material: PBMCs. This clonotype was obtained from a man aged 45-65 years in good health and CMV-seropositive.

DNA for the CDR3: TGTTCCGCAGGGGGCGGTAGCACTGAAGCTTTCTTT. As protein: CSAGGGSTEAFF. The rearrangement uses TRBV27 and TRBJ1-1, with TRBD1 matching 8 bases. Germline V CDR1 and CDR2: MNHEY, SMNVEV (reference sequence). This CDR3 region has 12 residues.